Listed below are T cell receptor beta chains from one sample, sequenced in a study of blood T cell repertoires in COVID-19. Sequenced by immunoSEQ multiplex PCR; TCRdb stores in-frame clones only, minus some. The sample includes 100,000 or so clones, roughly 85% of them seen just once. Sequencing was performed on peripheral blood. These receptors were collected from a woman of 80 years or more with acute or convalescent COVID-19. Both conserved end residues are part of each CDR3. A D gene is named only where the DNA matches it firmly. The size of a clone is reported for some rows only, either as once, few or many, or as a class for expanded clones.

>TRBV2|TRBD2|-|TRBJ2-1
TGTGCCAGCAGTGGGGGGAGGGCCGATGAGCAGTTCTTC
CASSGGRADEQFF
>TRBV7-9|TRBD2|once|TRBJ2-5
TGTGCCAGCAGCTCCGGACTAGCGTGGGGGGATCAAGGAGAGACCCAGTACTTC
CASSSGLAWGDQGETQYF
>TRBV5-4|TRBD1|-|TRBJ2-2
TGTGCCAGCAGCGCGGGTGGACAGGGGCTGACCGGGGAGCTGTTTTTT
CASSAGGQGLTGELFF
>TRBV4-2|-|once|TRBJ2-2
TGTGCCAGCAACCCCATTGTGAGACATGATACCGGGGAGCTGTTTTTT
CASNPIVRHDTGELFF
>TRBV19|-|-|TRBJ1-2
TGTGCCAGTAGTATCGCGGCAGCCGGCAAGGTGAGGGGCTACACCTTC
CASSIAAAGKVRGYTF
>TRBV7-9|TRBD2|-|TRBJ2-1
TGTGCCAGCAGCCTAGCGGGAGGTCCGGATGAGCAGTTCTTC
CASSLAGGPDEQFF
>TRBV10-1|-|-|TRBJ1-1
TGCGCCAGCAGTGGAGGTGGCAGAGAAGCTTTCTTT
CASSGGGREAFF
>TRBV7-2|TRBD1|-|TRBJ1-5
TGTGCCAGCAGCCCCTTAGGACAGGGTACCTTTGGCAATCAGCCCCAGCATTTT
CASSPLGQGTFGNQPQHF
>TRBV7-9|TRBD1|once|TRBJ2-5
TGTGCCAGCAGCCCCAGGGGGCCGGAGACCCAGTACTTC
CASSPRGPETQYF
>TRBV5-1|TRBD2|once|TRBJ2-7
TGCGCCAGCAGCTTGGTGGGACTAGCGGAAGGGCAGTACTTC
CASSLVGLAEGQYF
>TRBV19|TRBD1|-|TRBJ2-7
TGTGCCAGTAGTACCCCCCGGGACAGGGGCAACGAGCAGTACTTC
CASSTPRDRGNEQYF